This T cell receptor (beta chain) came from a study of control samples from healthy donors and cancer patients. Per the germline V gene, CDR1 is SGDLS and CDR2 is YYNGEE. V lost 0 bases, J lost 2 bases, and 6 bases stayed unmatched. The CDR3 is made up of 17 amino acids. TCRdb's copy holds only in-frame clones and misses some; the assay was immunoSEQ multiplex PCR. In the table there are roughly 100,000 clones, around 89% of which are singletons. The rearrangement links TRBV9 to TRBJ2-3; TRBD2 matches 10 bases. The specimen sequenced was PBMCs. This TCR derives from a man in his 60s with lung cancer. CDR3 residues: CASSVESAGGSTDTQYF. CDR3 DNA: TGTGCCAGCAGCGTAGAATCAGCGGGGGGGTCCACAGATACGCAGTATTTT.